The clone carrying this T cell receptor (beta chain) was counted between two and nine times. Its specificity is not known. Quantitative 5'-RACE with molecular barcodes generated TCR beta libraries. TCRdb passed the 5' RACE reads through MiXCR, listing each CDR3 protein once. Of roughly 700,000 distinct CDR3 sequences in the sample, around 19% were seen once. The data were obtained in a study of CD8 T cells in ankylosing spondylitis. Study results and caveats: Seemingly distinctive of ankylosing spondylitis blood was a TCR beta motif formed by eight highly homologous variants. The study looked at matched synovial fluid samples from ankylosing spondylitis patients. Disease-linked clones were reported to be significantly enriched there. Previously reported in reactive arthritis synovial fluid and blood were some of the motif variants. Disease-linked clones proved CD8+ and comparatively uncommon in peripheral blood.

This receptor was identified in a male donor with ankylosing spondylitis. The specimen was blood, either unsorted or a sorted T cell fraction (not recorded which).

In DNA form, the CDR3 reads TGTGCCAGCAGAGGTGGCGGGACCGGAGAGCAGTTCTTC. Its protein is CASRGGGTGEQFF. This sequence joins TRBV5-5 and TRBJ2-1; tentatively, D is TRBD2 (6 bases). V was cut by 5 bases and J by 10 bases, with 16 bases left in between. This CDR3 contains 13 residues. Germline CDR1 and CDR2: SGHKS and YYEKEE (reference sequence).